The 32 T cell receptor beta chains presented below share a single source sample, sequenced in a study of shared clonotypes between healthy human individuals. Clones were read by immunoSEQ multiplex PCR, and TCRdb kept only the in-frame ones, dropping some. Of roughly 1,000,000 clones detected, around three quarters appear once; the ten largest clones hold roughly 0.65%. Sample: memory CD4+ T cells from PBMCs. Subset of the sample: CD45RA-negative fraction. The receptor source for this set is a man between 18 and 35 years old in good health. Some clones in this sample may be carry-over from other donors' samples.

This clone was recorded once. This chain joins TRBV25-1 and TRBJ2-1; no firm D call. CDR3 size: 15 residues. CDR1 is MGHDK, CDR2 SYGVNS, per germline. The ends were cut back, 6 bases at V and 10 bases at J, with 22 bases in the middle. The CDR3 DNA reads TGTGCCAGCAGCCTTGGTGGGATCCTGGGTGGGGAGCAGTTCTTC. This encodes CASSLGGILGGEQFF. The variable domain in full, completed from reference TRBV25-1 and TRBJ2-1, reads EADIYQTPRYLVIGTGKKITLECSQTMGHDKMYWYQQDPGMELHLIHYSYGVNSTEKGDLSSESTVSRIRTEHFPLTLESARPSHTSQYLCASSLGGILGGEQFFGPGTRLTVL.

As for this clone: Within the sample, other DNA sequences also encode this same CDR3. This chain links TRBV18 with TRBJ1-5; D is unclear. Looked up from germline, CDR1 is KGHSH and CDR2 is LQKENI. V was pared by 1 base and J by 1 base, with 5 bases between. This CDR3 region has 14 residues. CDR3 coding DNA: TGTGCCAGCTCACCACAGAGGAGCAATCAGCCCCAGCATTTT. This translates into CASSPQRSNQPQHF. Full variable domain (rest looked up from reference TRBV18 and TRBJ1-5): NAGVMQNPRHLVRRRGQEARLRCSPMKGHSHVYWYRQLPEEGLKFMVYLQKENIIDESGMPKERFSAEFPKEGPSILRIQQVVRGDSAAYFCASSPQRSNQPQHFGDGTRLSIL.

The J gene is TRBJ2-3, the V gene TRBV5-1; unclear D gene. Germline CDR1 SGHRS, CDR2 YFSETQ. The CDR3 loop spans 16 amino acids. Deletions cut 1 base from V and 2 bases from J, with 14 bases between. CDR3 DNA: TGCGCCAGCAGCTTGCGGTCGGGCACGCTCACAGATACGCAGTATTTT. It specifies CASSLRSGTLTDTQYF. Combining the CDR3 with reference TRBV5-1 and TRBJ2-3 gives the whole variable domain KAGVTQTPRYLIKTRGQQVTLSCSPISGHRSVSWYQQTPGQGLQFLFEYFSETQRNKGNFPGRFSGRQFSNSRSEMNVSTLELGDSALYLCASSLRSGTLTDTQYFGPGTRLTVL.

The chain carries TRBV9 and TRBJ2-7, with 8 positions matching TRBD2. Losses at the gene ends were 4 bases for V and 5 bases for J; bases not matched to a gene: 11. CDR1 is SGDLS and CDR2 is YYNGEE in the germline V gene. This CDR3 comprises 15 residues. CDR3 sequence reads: CASSPLGTSSHEQYF. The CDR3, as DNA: TGTGCCAGCAGCCCTTTAGGGACTAGTAGCCACGAGCAGTACTTC. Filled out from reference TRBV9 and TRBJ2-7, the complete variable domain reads DSGVTQTPKHLITATGQRVTLRCSPRSGDLSVYWYQQSLDQGLQFLIQYYNGEERAKGNILERFSAQQFPDLHSELNLSSLELGDSALYFCASSPLGTSSHEQYFGPGTRLTVT.

CDR3 region: CASFALGNTIYF. CDR3 nucleotides: TGTGCCAGCTTCGCCCTGGGAAACACCATATATTTT. The chain employs TRBV6-1 and TRBJ1-3; D remains ambiguous. The CDR3 has 12 amino acids. Germline V gives CDR1 MNHNS, CDR2 SASEGT. V was shortened by 8 bases and J by 4 bases, with 9 bases between the two germline ends.

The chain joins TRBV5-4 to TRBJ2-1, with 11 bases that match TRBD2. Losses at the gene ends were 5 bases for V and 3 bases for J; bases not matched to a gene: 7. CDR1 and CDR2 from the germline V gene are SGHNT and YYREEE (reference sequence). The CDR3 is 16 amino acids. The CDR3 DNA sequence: TGTGCCAGCAGTCAGTTAGCGGGAGGGGGCTACAATGAGCAGTTCTTC. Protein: CASSQLAGGGYNEQFF. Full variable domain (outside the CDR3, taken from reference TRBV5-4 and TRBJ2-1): ETGVTQSPTHLIKTRGQQVTLRCSSQSGHNTVSWYQQALGQGPQFIFQYYREEENGRGNFPPRFSGLQFPNYSSELNVNALELDDSALYLCASSQLAGGGYNEQFFGPGTRLTVL.

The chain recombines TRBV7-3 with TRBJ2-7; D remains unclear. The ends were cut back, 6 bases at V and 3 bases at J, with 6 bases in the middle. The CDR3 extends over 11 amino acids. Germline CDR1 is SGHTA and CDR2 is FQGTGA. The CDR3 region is CASRACYEQYF. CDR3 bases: TGTGCCAGCAGGGCCTGCTACGAGCAGTACTTC.

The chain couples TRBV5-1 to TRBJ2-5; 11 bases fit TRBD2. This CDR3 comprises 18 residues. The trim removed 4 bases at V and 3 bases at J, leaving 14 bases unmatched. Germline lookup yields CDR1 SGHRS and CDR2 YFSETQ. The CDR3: CASSPGTSGTNRKETQYF. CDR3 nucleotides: TGCGCCAGCAGCCCGGGGACTAGCGGAACCAACCGAAAAGAGACCCAGTACTTC.

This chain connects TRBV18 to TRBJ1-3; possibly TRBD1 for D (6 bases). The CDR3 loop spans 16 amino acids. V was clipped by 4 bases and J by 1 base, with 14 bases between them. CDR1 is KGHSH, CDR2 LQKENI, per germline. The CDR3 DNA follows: TGTGCCAGCTCACGGGGACAAAGCACTTCTGGAAACACCATATATTTT. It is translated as CASSRGQSTSGNTIYF.

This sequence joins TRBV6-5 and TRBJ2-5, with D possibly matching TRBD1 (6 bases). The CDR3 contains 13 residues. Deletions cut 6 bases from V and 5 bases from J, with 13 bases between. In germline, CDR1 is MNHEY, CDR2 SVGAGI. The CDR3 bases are TGTGCCAGCAGACTTCCCGACAGGGAGACCCAGTACTTC. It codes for CASRLPDRETQYF.

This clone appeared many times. The chain's CDR3 is CAWTPYRRNSPLHF. The CDR3 DNA sequence: TGTGCCTGGACCCCTTACCGACGGAATTCACCCCTCCACTTT. This sequence joins TRBV30 and TRBJ1-6; D is ambiguous. In germline, CDR1 is GTSNPN, CDR2 SVGIG (reference sequence). V was trimmed by 4 bases and J by 7 bases, leaving 14 bases between them. The CDR3 sequence is 14 residues long.

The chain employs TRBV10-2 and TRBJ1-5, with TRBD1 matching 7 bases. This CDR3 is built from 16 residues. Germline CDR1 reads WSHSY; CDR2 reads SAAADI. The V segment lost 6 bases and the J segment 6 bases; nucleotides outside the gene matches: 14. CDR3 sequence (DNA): TGCGCCAGCAGATCCGTGTTAGGGGGCTTGGGTCAGCCCCAGCATTTT. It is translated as CASRSVLGGLGQPQHF.

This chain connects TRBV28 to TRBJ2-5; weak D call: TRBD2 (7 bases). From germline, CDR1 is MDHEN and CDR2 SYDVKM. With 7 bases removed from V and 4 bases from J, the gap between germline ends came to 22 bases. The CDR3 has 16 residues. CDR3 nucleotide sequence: TGTGCCAGCAACATTGGGGGGGCGCGGGTAGGAGAGACCCAGTACTTC. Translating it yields CASNIGGARVGETQYF.

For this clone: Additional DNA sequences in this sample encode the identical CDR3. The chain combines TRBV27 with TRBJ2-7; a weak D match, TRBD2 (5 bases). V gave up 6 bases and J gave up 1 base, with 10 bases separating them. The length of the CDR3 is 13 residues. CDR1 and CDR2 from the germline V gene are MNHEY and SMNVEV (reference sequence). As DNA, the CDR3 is TGTGCCAGCAGCCGGGATAGGTCCTACGAGCAGTACTTC. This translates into CASSRDRSYEQYF.

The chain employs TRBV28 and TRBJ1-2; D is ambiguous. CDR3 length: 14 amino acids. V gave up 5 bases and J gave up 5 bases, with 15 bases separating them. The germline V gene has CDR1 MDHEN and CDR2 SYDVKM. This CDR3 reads CASSPLDGYYGYTF. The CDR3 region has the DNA TGTGCCAGCAGTCCATTGGATGGGTATTATGGCTACACCTTC.

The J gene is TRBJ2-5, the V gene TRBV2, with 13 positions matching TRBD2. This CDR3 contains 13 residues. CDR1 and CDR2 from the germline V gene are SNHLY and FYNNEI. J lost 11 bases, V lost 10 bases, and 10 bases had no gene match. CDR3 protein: CATGGTSGREQYF. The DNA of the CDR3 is TGTGCCACGGGAGGCACTAGCGGGAGGGAGCAGTACTTC.

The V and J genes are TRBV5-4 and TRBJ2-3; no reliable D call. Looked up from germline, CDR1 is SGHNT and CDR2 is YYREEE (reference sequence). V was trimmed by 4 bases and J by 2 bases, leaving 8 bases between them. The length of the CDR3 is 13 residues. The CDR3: CASSIEPTDTQYF. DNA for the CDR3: TGTGCCAGCAGCATAGAGCCCACAGATACGCAGTATTTT.

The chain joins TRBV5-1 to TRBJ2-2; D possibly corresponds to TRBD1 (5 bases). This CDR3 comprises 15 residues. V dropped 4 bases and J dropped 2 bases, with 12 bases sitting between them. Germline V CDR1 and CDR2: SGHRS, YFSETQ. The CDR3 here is CASSIPQGNTGELFF. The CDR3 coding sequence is TGCGCCAGCAGCATCCCGCAGGGCAACACCGGGGAGCTGTTTTTT. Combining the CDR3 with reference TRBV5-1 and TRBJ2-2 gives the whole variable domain KAGVTQTPRYLIKTRGQQVTLSCSPISGHRSVSWYQQTPGQGLQFLFEYFSETQRNKGNFPGRFSGRQFSNSRSEMNVSTLELGDSALYLCASSIPQGNTGELFFGEGSRLTVL.

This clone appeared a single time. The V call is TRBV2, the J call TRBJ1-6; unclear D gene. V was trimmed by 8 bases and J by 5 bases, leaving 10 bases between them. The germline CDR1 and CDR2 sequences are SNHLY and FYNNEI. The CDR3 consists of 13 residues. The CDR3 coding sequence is TGTGCCAGCTCCGCCGATCATAATTCACCCCTCCACTTT. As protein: CASSADHNSPLHF.

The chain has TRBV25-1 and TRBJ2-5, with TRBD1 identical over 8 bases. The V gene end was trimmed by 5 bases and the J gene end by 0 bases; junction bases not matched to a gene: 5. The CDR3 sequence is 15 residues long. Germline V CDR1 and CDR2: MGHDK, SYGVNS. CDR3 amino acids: CASSFPDRDQETQYF. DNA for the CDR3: TGTGCCAGCAGTTTCCCGGACAGGGACCAAGAGACCCAGTACTTC.

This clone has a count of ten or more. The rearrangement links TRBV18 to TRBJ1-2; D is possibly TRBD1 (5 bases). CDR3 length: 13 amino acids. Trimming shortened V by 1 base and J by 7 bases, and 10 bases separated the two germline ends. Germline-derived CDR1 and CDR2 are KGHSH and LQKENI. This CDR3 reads CASSPQGLGGYTF. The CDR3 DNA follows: TGTGCCAGCTCACCACAGGGGCTGGGTGGCTACACCTTC.

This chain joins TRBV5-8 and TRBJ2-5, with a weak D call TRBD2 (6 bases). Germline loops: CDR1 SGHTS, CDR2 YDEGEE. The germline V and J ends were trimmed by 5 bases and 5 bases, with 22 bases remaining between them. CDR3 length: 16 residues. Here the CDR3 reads CASSQGTRLLVETQYF. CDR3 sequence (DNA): TGTGCCAGCAGTCAAGGGACTCGCCTCCTCGTGGAGACCCAGTACTTC. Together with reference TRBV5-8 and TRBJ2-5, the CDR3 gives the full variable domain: EAGVTQSPTHLIKTRGQQATLRCSPISGHTSVYWYQQALGLGLQFLLWYDEGEERNRGNFPPRFSGRQFPNYSSELNVNALELEDSALYLCASSQGTRLLVETQYFGPGTRLLVL.

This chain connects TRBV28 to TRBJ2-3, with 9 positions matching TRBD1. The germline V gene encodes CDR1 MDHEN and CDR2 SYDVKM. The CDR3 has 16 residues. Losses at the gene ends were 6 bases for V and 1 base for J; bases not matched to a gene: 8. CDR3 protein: CASRGDRGTRTDTQYF. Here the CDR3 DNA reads TGTGCCAGCAGGGGTGACAGGGGGACCCGCACAGATACGCAGTATTTT.

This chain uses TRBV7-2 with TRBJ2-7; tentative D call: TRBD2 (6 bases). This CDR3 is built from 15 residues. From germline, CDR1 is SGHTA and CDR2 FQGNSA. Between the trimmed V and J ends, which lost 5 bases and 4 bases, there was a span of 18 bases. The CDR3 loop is CASSLRLAEEYEQYF. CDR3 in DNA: TGTGCCAGCAGCCTGAGATTAGCGGAGGAGTACGAGCAGTACTTC. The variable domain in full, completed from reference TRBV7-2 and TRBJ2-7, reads GAGVSQSPSNKVTEKGKDVELRCDPISGHTALYWYRQSLGQGLEFLIYFQGNSAPDKSGLPSDRFSAERTGGSVSTLTIQRTQQEDSAVYLCASSLRLAEEYEQYFGPGTRLTVT.

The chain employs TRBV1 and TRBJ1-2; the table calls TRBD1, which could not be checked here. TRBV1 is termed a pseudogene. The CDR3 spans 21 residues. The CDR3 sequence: CTSSQDTRRTGAGARGYGYTF. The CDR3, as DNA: TGCACCAGCAGCCAAGACACCAGAAGGACAGGGGCAGGAGCCAGAGGCTATGGCTACACCTTC.

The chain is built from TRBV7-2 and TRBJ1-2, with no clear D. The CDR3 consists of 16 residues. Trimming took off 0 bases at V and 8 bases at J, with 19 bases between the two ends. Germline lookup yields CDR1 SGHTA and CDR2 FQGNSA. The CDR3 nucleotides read TGTGCCAGCAGCTTAGCTAGGAGTGTCGCCTACAAAGGCTACACCTTC. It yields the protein CASSLARSVAYKGYTF. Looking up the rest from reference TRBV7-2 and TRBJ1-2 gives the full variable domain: GAGVSQSPSNKVTEKGKDVELRCDPISGHTALYWYRQSLGQGLEFLIYFQGNSAPDKSGLPSDRFSAERTGGSVSTLTIQRTQQEDSAVYLCASSLARSVAYKGYTFGSGTRLTVV.

CDR3 DNA sequence: TGTGCCAGCAGTTTCATGCGGGAAGAGACCCAGTACTTC. Translating gives CASSFMREETQYF. The V and J genes are TRBV2 and TRBJ2-5; possible D gene TRBD2, 5 bases. The V end lost 5 bases, the J end lost 3 bases, and 10 bases lay between the germline ends. Germline V gene lookup returns CDR1 SNHLY and CDR2 FYNNEI. This CDR3 contains 13 residues.

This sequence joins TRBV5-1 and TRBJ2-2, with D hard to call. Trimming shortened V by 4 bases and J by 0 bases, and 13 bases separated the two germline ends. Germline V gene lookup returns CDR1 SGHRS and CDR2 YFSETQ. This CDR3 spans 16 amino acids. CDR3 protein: CASSATQIANTGELFF. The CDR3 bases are TGCGCCAGCAGCGCTACACAGATCGCGAACACCGGGGAGCTGTTTTTT.

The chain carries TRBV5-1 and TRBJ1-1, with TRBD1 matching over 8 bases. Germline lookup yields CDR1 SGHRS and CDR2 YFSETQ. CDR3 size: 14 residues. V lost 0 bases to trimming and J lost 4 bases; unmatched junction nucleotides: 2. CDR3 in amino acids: CASSLEGTGTEAFF. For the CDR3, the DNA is TGCGCCAGCAGCTTGGAGGGGACAGGCACTGAAGCTTTCTTT.

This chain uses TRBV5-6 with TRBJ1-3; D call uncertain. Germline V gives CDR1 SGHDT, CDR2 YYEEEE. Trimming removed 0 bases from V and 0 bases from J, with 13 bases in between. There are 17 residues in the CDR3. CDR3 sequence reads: CASSLAGRGLSGNTIYF. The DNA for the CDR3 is TGTGCCAGCAGCTTGGCCGGGCGCGGTCTCTCTGGAAACACCATATATTTT.

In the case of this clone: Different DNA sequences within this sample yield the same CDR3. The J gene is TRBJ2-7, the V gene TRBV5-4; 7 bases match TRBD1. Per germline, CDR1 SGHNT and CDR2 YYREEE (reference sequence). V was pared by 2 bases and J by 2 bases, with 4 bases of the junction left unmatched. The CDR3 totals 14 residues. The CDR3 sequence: CASSLPGGPYEQYF. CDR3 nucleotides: TGTGCCAGCAGCTTACCAGGGGGACCCTACGAGCAGTACTTC.

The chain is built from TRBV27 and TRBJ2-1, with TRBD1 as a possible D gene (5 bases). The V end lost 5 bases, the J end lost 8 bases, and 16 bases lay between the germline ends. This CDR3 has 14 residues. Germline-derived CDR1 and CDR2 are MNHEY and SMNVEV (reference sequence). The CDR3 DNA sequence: TGTGCCAGCAGTCCATCAGGGTTAAGCGATGAGCAGTTCTTC. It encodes CASSPSGLSDEQFF.